A selection of T cell receptor beta chains follows, all from one sample in a study of blood T cell repertoires in COVID-19. Assay used: immunoSEQ multiplex PCR; TCRdb lists only in-frame clones, some missing. The table lists about 83,000 clones, under 80% of them singletons. Sequences were obtained from peripheral blood. The receptor set was obtained from an elderly woman with active or convalescent COVID-19. CDR3s include the opening cysteine and the closing phenylalanine or tryptophan. Fields, in order: D gene, clone size, V gene, J gene, CDR3 DNA, CDR3 protein. D genes are given only for firm matches. The size of a clone is reported for some rows only, either as once, few or many, or as a class for expanded clones.

d_gene: NA; abundance: NA; v_gene: TRBV5-1; j_gene: TRBJ2-3; CDR3nt: TGCGCCAGCAGCGATATAACGGGGGGCGGTATAGATACGCAGTATTTT; CDR3aa: CASSDITGGGIDTQYF
d_gene: TRBD2; abundance: NA; v_gene: TRBV2; j_gene: TRBJ2-3; CDR3nt: TGTGCCAGCAGGACGACGGGACTAGTGACAGATACGCAGTATTTT; CDR3aa: CASRTTGLVTDTQYF
d_gene: TRBD2; abundance: NA; v_gene: TRBV2; j_gene: TRBJ2-7; CDR3nt: TGTGCCAGCAGTGATGGGACTAGCGGGGGGAGGAGCTCCTACGAGCAGTACTTC; CDR3aa: CASSDGTSGGRSSYEQYF
d_gene: NA; abundance: NA; v_gene: TRBV3-1/TRBV3-2; j_gene: TRBJ2-6; CDR3nt: TGTGCCAGCAGCATCAGGGTCCCTGGGGCCAACGTCCTGACTTTC; CDR3aa: CASSIRVPGANVLTF
d_gene: NA; abundance: NA; v_gene: TRBV30; j_gene: TRBJ1-2; CDR3nt: TGTGCCTGGGCCGGGGGAAACTATGGCTACACCTTC; CDR3aa: CAWAGGNYGYTF
d_gene: NA; abundance: NA; v_gene: TRBV14; j_gene: TRBJ1-4; CDR3nt: TGTGCCAGCAGGCTGTCAGGGACTAATGAAAAACTGTTTTTT; CDR3aa: CASRLSGTNEKLFF
d_gene: NA; abundance: NA; v_gene: TRBV2; j_gene: TRBJ1-1; CDR3nt: TGTGCCAGCAGTGTGCGGTCTGAAGCTTTCTTT; CDR3aa: CASSVRSEAFF
d_gene: TRBD1; abundance: once; v_gene: TRBV5-1; j_gene: TRBJ2-7; CDR3nt: TGCGCCAGCAGCTCAGGACAGGGATTCAACTCCTTGGGGTCCTACGAGCAGTACTTC; CDR3aa: CASSSGQGFNSLGSYEQYF
d_gene: TRBD1; abundance: few; v_gene: TRBV3-1/TRBV3-2; j_gene: TRBJ1-5; CDR3nt: TGTGCCAGCATCCCGGGACAGGGGAGGGAAGGCAATCAGCCCCAGCATTTT; CDR3aa: CASIPGQGREGNQPQHF
d_gene: NA; abundance: many; v_gene: TRBV5-4; j_gene: TRBJ1-4; CDR3nt: TGTGCCAGCAGCTTGGTGGGGAGAGATGAAAAACTGTTTTTT; CDR3aa: CASSLVGRDEKLFF
d_gene: NA; abundance: NA; v_gene: TRBV6-5; j_gene: TRBJ1-2; CDR3nt: TGTGCCAGCAGCCCCTCGGCAGGTCTAAACTATGGCTACACCTTC; CDR3aa: CASSPSAGLNYGYTF
d_gene: TRBD1; abundance: NA; v_gene: TRBV5-1; j_gene: TRBJ1-4; CDR3nt: TGCGCCAGCAGCTTGAGTTGGGACAGGGGGCAAATCAACGGAAAACTGTTTTTT; CDR3aa: CASSLSWDRGQINGKLFF
d_gene: NA; abundance: NA; v_gene: TRBV7-6; j_gene: TRBJ1-3; CDR3nt: TGTGCCAGCAGCTTAGTTGTAGACTCTGGAAACACCATATATTTT; CDR3aa: CASSLVVDSGNTIYF
d_gene: TRBD1; abundance: NA; v_gene: TRBV6-5; j_gene: TRBJ1-2; CDR3nt: TGTGCCAGCAGTTTGGGCAGGGGGCCGCTACCCTTC; CDR3aa: CASSLGRGPLPF
d_gene: TRBD2; abundance: NA; v_gene: TRBV10-3; j_gene: TRBJ2-1; CDR3nt: TGTGCCGTCGCGGGGGGGGCCTACAATGAGCAGTTCTTC; CDR3aa: CAVAGGAYNEQFF